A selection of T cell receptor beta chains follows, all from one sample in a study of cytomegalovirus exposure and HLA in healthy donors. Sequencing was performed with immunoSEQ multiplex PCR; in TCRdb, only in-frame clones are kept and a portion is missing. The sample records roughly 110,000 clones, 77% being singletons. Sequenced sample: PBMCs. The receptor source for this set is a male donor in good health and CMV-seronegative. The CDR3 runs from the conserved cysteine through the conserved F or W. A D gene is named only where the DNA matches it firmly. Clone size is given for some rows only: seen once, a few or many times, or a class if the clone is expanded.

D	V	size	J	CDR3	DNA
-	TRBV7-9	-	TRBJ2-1	CASSLGGTEQFF	TGTGCCAGCAGCTTAGGAGGGACAGAGCAGTTCTTC
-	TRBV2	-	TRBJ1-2	CASSGRGRGVGYTF	TGTGCCAGCAGCGGCCGGGGCAGGGGTGTTGGCTACACCTTC
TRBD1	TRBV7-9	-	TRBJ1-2	CASSLPSGTEINYGYTF	TGTGCCAGCAGCTTACCATCTGGGACAGAAATTAACTATGGCTACACCTTC
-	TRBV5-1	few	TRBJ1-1	CASTFRRDARLGTEAFF	TGCGCCAGCACCTTCCGCAGGGATGCTCGGCTAGGTACTGAAGCTTTCTTT
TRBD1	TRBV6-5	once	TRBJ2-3	CASSRTGGFTDTQYF	TGTGCCAGCAGTCGGACAGGGGGCTTCACAGATACGCAGTATTTT
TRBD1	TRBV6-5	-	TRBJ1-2	CASSLQGAYGYTF	TGTGCCAGCAGTTTGCAGGGGGCGTATGGCTACACCTTC
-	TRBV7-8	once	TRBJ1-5	CASSLVQQNQPQHF	TGTGCCAGCAGCTTAGTACAGCAAAATCAGCCCCAGCATTTT
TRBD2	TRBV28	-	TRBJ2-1	CASTRRGGRGPIEQFF	TGTGCCAGCACCAGAAGAGGCGGGAGGGGGCCGATTGAGCAGTTCTTC
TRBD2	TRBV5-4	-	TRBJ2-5	CASSSGLAGGVVETQYF	TGTGCCAGCAGCTCGGGACTAGCGGGAGGCGTGGTAGAGACCCAGTACTTC
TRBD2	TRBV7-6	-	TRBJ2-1	CASSPSGGSSYNEQFF	TGTGCCAGCAGCCCCTCGGGCGGGAGCTCCTACAATGAGCAGTTCTTC
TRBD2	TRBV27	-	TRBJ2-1	CASTARRESPWGYNEQFF	TGTGCCAGCACCGCCCGGCGGGAGTCCCCTTGGGGGTACAATGAGCAGTTCTTC
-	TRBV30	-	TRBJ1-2	CAWSVRGGKGRNYGYTF	TGTGCCTGGAGTGTACGGGGAGGGAAGGGGCGGAACTATGGCTACACCTTC
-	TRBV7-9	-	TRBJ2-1	CASSRDLLTPDNEQFF	TGTGCCAGCAGCCGAGACTTACTGACCCCGGACAATGAGCAGTTCTTC
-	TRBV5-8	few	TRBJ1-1	CASSQGRVTTEAFF	TGTGCCAGCAGCCAAGGCCGAGTGACTACTGAAGCTTTCTTT
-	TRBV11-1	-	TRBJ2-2	CASSRERSTGELFF	TGTGCCAGCAGCCGCGAGAGGAGCACCGGGGAGCTGTTTTTT
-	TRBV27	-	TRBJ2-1	CASRNGVMYNEQFF	TGTGCCAGCAGGAACGGGGTAATGTACAATGAGCAGTTCTTC
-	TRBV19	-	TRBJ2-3	CASSIDLLADTQYF	TGTGCCAGTAGTATAGATCTATTGGCAGATACGCAGTATTTT
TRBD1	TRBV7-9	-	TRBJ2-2	CASSEEPGQRELFF	TGTGCCAGCAGCGAAGAGCCGGGACAGAGGGAGCTGTTTTTT
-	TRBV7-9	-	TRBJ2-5	CASRGPRRSQETQYF	TGTGCCAGCAGGGGTCCCCGGAGGTCTCAAGAGACCCAGTACTTC
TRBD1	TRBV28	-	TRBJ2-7	CASTPPGTGYEQYF	TGTGCCAGCACCCCTCCCGGGACAGGGTACGAGCAGTACTTC
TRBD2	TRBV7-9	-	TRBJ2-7	CASSLEAGAYEQYF	TGTGCCAGCAGCTTAGAGGCGGGGGCCTACGAGCAGTACTTC
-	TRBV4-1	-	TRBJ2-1	CASSQDTGEQFF	TGCGCCAGCAGCCAAGATACGGGTGAGCAGTTCTTC
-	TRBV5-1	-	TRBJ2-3	CASSLTGYGIVADTQYF	TGCGCCAGCAGCTTGACGGGTTATGGCATTGTCGCAGATACGCAGTATTTT
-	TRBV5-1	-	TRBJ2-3	CASSFLLAGSTDTQYF	TGCGCCAGCAGCTTCCTATTGGCGGGTAGCACAGATACGCAGTATTTT
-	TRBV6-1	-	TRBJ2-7	CASSEEVVGEARHYEQYF	TGTGCCAGCAGTGAAGAGGTTGTCGGGGAGGCCAGACACTACGAGCAGTACTTC
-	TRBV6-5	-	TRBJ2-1	CASSYERAGGQFF	TGTGCCAGCAGTTACGAGCGGGCGGGTGGACAGTTCTTC
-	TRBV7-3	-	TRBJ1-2	CASSPEAGGYYGYTF	TGTGCCAGCAGCCCTGAAGCCGGAGGCTACTATGGCTACACCTTC
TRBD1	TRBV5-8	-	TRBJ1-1	CASSFAGGLTEAFF	TGTGCCAGCAGCTTTGCAGGGGGGTTGACTGAAGCTTTCTTT